This T cell receptor (beta chain) was obtained from a study of shared clonotypes between healthy human individuals. The CDR3 contains 17 residues. The V gene's germline CDR1 is SGDLS and CDR2 YYNGEE. V was cut by 0 bases and J by 0 bases, with 12 bases left in between. TCRdb's copy holds only in-frame clones and misses some; the assay was immunoSEQ multiplex PCR. The sample contains a few million clones, more than 90% of which appear only once. The receptor was isolated from a man aged 18 to 29 in good health. Sequencing was carried out using naive CD4+ T cells sorted from blood. The subset denotes: CD45RA+ positively selected. The chain employs TRBV9 and TRBJ2-2; possible D gene TRBD2, 7 bases. CDR3 DNA: TGTGCCAGCAGCGTAGGGGCGGGGGCCCCGAACACCGGGGAGCTGTTTTTT. This gives the protein CASSVGAGAPNTGELFF.